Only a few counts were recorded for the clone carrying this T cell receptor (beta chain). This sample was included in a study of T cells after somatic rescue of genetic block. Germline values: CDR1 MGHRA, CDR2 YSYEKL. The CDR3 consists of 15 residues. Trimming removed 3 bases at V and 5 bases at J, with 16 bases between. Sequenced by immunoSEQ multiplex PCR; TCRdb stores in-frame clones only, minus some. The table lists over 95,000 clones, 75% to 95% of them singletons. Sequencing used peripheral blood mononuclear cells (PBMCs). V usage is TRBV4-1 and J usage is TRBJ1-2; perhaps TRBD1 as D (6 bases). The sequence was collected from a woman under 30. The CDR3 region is CASSQENSRGYGYTF. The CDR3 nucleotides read TGCGCCAGCAGCCAGGAGAACTCCAGGGGTTATGGCTACACCTTC.